One and the same sample provided the 18 T cell receptor beta chains below, sequenced in a study of vaccination effects on CD4 cells after COVID-19. TCRdb's table, derived via immunoSEQ multiplex PCR, lists solely in-frame clones and lacks some. The sample lists tens of thousands of clones, around four fifths occurring once. Sequencing in the ViraFEST assay came after antigen-specific CD4+ T cells had been expanded with viral peptide pools, which were used to stimulate PBMC. Scientists isolated CD4+ T cells after a roughly 10-day culture period ended. All study participants received two doses of BNT162b2 or mRNA-1273 vaccine. These receptors have no known antigen. Source: CD4+ T cells from PBMCs cultured with SARS-CoV-2 spike peptides, taken after COVID-19 vaccination. The receptors shown here come from a human donor who received a COVID-19 vaccine.

The rearrangement links TRBV19 to TRBJ1-2; D ambiguous. The CDR3 contains 13 residues. Trimming removed 7 bases from V and 3 bases from J, with 12 bases in between. Per the germline V gene, CDR1 is LNHDA and CDR2 is SQIVND (reference sequence). CDR3 region: CASTHDVYYGYTF. In nucleotides, the CDR3 is TGTGCCAGTACCCATGATGTCTACTATGGCTACACCTTC. The variable domain in full, completed from reference TRBV19 and TRBJ1-2, reads DGGITQSPKYLFRKEGQNVTLSCEQNLNHDAMYWYRQDPGQGLRLIYYSQIVNDFQKGDIAEGYSVSREKKESFPLTVTSAQKNPTAFYLCASTHDVYYGYTFGSGTRLTVV.

J is TRBJ2-5 and V is TRBV2; 8 bases fit TRBD1. The CDR3 is 13 amino acids. From germline, CDR1 is SNHLY and CDR2 FYNNEI. The CDR3 region is CASAWTGSETQYF. CDR3 DNA sequence: TGTGCTTCAGCTTGGACAGGGTCAGAGACCCAGTACTTC.

This chain joins TRBV3-1 (or the pseudogene TRBV3-2) and TRBJ2-3, with 10 bases fitting TRBD2. The CDR3 covers 16 residues. The ends lost 0 bases at V and 3 bases at J; junction bases unmatched: 3. Germline V CDR1 and CDR2: LGHDT, YNNKEL (reference sequence). The CDR3 coding sequence is TGTGCCAGCAGCCAAGACCTACTAGCGGGAACAGATACGCAGTATTTT. It translates to CASSQDLLAGTDTQYF.

The genes are TRBV12-3 or TRBV12-4 and TRBJ2-7, with D maybe TRBD2 (5 bases). This CDR3 has 13 amino acids. V lost 6 bases, J lost 2 bases, and 11 bases lay in between. CDR3 nucleotide sequence: TGTGCCAGCAGGGAGGACGGAGCCTACGAGCAGTACTTC. Translating it yields CASREDGAYEQYF.

The chain employs TRBV5-1 and TRBJ2-5; the match to TRBD2 covers 7 bases. The trim removed 0 bases at V and 3 bases at J, leaving 8 bases unmatched. The CDR3 contains 16 residues. Germline-derived CDR1 and CDR2 are SGHRS and YFSETQ. The CDR3 bases are TGCGCCAGCAGCTTGGATGGGCGGGGGAAAGAAGAGACCCAGTACTTC. Translation: CASSLDGRGKEETQYF.

This clone appeared a single time. Germline is not matched at one junction end, which may reflect a read error. V and J are TRBV4-2 and TRBJ2-3, with 7 bases that match TRBD2. Per germline, CDR1 LGHNA and CDR2 YNFKEQ. CDR3 length equals 14 residues. CDR3 region: CASSPGTIADTFLF. CDR3 in DNA: TGTGCCAGCAGCCCCGGGACTATCGCAGATACATTCCTTTTC.

The V call is TRBV5-1, the J call TRBJ2-4; the match to TRBD2 covers 7 bases. With 5 bases clipped from V and 7 bases from J, the junction kept 12 bases outside the gene matches. This CDR3 is built from 15 residues. Germline CDR1 is SGHRS and CDR2 is YFSETQ. DNA for the CDR3: TGCGCCAGCAGAGGGGAGGGGTTAGGGGTGAACATTCAGTACTTC. It encodes CASRGEGLGVNIQYF.

The V and J genes are TRBV4-1 and TRBJ1-2; TRBD1 matches 9 bases. The CDR3 is made up of 14 amino acids. In germline, CDR1 is MGHRA, CDR2 YSYEKL. After removal of 1 base from V and 7 bases from J, the junction contained 4 bases not matched to a gene. The CDR3 sequence is CASSQGTGAGGYTF. CDR3 bases: TGCGCCAGCAGCCAAGGGACAGGGGCTGGTGGCTACACCTTC.

The rearrangement joins TRBV15 to TRBJ2-3; perhaps D is TRBD1 or TRBD2 (6 bases each). The CDR3 covers 15 residues. Trimming cost V 0 bases and J 6 bases, with 13 bases left between them. The germline V gene encodes CDR1 LNHNV and CDR2 YYDKDF (reference sequence). The CDR3 DNA follows: TGTGCCACCAGCAGAGATCCGGGGGCTAGGGATACGCAGTATTTT. Translating it yields CATSRDPGARDTQYF.

The chain joins TRBV19 to TRBJ1-1; no definite D call. CDR1 is LNHDA and CDR2 is SQIVND in the germline V gene (reference sequence). Deletions cut 3 bases from V and 1 base from J, with 6 bases between. The CDR3 has 13 amino acids. CDR3 in DNA: TGTGCCAGTAGTATCCAGACGAACACTGAAGCTTTCTTT. Protein product: CASSIQTNTEAFF.

This clone was observed a handful of times. V and J are TRBV11-2 and TRBJ2-7; 11 nucleotides line up with TRBD1. The germline V gene encodes CDR1 SGHAT and CDR2 FQNNGV. The CDR3 totals 15 residues. V gave up 5 bases and J gave up 2 bases; unmatched junction bases: 5. The CDR3 DNA follows: TGTGCCAGCAGCCTCGCGGACAGGGGGCCCTACGAGCAGTACTTC. Residues: CASSLADRGPYEQYF.

V is TRBV7-6 and J is TRBJ1-3; 7 bases map to TRBD1. The CDR3 consists of 17 residues. Germline CDR1 reads SGHVS; CDR2 reads FNYEAQ. The trim removed 1 base at V and 5 bases at J, leaving 11 bases unmatched. The CDR3, as DNA: TGTGCCAGCAGCTTAGAAGGGGGAGGGGGCACCCGAAACACCATATATTTT. Translated: CASSLEGGGGTRNTIYF.

This chain uses TRBV3-1 (or the pseudogene TRBV3-2) with TRBJ2-7; 11 nucleotides agree with TRBD2. V dropped 4 bases and J dropped 4; count of bases not matched to a gene: 3. This CDR3 region has 14 residues. Per germline, CDR1 LGHDT and CDR2 YNNKEL (reference sequence). The CDR3 bases are TGTGCCAGCAGCCCTAGCGGGGGGCCTTACGAGCAGTACTTC. Amino acids: CASSPSGGPYEQYF.

The chain is built from TRBV7-6 and TRBJ2-2; no firm D call. This CDR3 spans 16 amino acids. Trimming cost V 1 base and J 0 bases, with 9 bases left between them. Germline loops: CDR1 SGHVS, CDR2 FNYEAQ. CDR3: CASSLDRVANTGELFF. Here the CDR3 DNA reads TGTGCCAGCAGCTTAGATCGCGTCGCGAACACCGGGGAGCTGTTTTTT.

This chain connects TRBV27 to TRBJ2-6, with D perhaps matching TRBD2 (5 bases). Trimming cost V 6 bases and J 0 bases, with 18 bases left between them. Germline V CDR1 and CDR2: MNHEY, SMNVEV (reference sequence). The CDR3 is 18 residues long. CDR3 sequence: CASRAVGNSLSGANVLTF. DNA for the CDR3: TGTGCCAGCAGGGCTGTCGGGAATTCCCTCTCTGGGGCCAACGTCCTGACTTTC.

The chain is built from TRBV6-5 and TRBJ1-5; a possible D gene is TRBD1 (5 bases). From germline, CDR1 is MNHEY and CDR2 SVGAGI. The CDR3 is 13 amino acids. Trimming shortened V by 6 bases and J by 5 bases, and 11 bases separated the two germline ends. CDR3 in amino acids: CASRKGGDQPQHF. The CDR3 region has the DNA TGTGCCAGCAGGAAGGGAGGGGATCAGCCCCAGCATTTT.

This sequence joins TRBV30 and TRBJ2-5; no reliable D call. Germline lookup yields CDR1 GTSNPN and CDR2 SVGIG (reference sequence). This CDR3 spans 11 amino acids. Trimming removed 1 base from V and 4 bases from J, with 4 bases in between. The CDR3 reads CAWSGLETQYF. Written as DNA, the CDR3 is TGTGCCTGGAGTGGGTTAGAGACCCAGTACTTC.

The chain employs TRBV11-2 and TRBJ2-2; TRBD1 might be the D (5 bases). The CDR3 consists of 15 residues. The germline gives CDR1 SGHAT, CDR2 FQNNGV. V was cut by 0 bases and J by 3 bases, with 8 bases left in between. The CDR3: CASSLEAGYTGELFF. In nucleotides, the CDR3 is TGTGCCAGCAGCTTAGAAGCAGGGTACACCGGGGAGCTGTTTTTT.